One sample yielded the 17 T cell receptor beta chains listed below, sequenced in a study of T-cell reconstitution after alpha-beta-depleted transplantation in children. The TCRbeta library was prepared with unique molecular identifiers. In TCRdb, the PCR reads were re-called with MiXCR into one record per CDR3 protein. The sample includes more than 400,000 distinct CDR3 sequences, roughly 43% of them seen just once. This material consisted of PBMCs, taken before TCRalphabeta/CD19-depleted stem cell transplant. The receptors were sampled from a girl aged 2-10 years with aplastic anemia, due to receive a stem cell transplant.

V and J are TRBV20-1 and TRBJ1-6; D gene uncertain. The CDR3 loop spans 14 amino acids. Trimming removed 3 bases at V and 10 bases at J, with 16 bases between. Germline V gene sequence: CDR1 DFQATT, CDR2 SNEGSKA (reference sequence). CDR3 amino acids: CSASDGPSGSPLHF. Written as DNA, the CDR3 is TGCAGTGCTAGCGACGGACCTTCGGGGTCACCCCTCCACTTT.

This clonotype was counted once. Written as DNA, the CDR3 is TGCAGTGCTAGAGATGTGGACCCAGTATTCTACACCTTC. It yields the protein CSARDVDPVFYTF. The chain carries TRBV20-1 and TRBJ1-2; unclear D gene. The ends were cut back, 0 bases at V and 10 bases at J, with 15 bases in the middle. Germline V gene data show CDR1 as DFQATT and CDR2 as SNEGSKA (reference sequence). This CDR3 contains 13 residues.

This clonotype was seen more than once but under ten times. The chain joins TRBV5-1 to TRBJ2-3; 9 nucleotides match TRBD1. The length of the CDR3 is 15 residues. With 4 bases clipped from V and 2 bases from J, the junction kept 5 bases outside the gene matches. Looked up from germline, CDR1 is SGHRS and CDR2 is YFSETQ. The DNA for the CDR3 is TGCGCCAGCAGCATCCGGGACAGGGACACAGATACGCAGTATTTT. It yields the protein CASSIRDRDTDTQYF.

The DNA for the CDR3 is TGTGCCAGCAGTTACAAAGAGGATTCACCCCTCCACTTT. Protein: CASSYKEDSPLHF. The chain links TRBV6-5 to TRBJ1-6; no clear D. The CDR3 totals 13 residues. From germline, CDR1 is MNHEY and CDR2 SVGAGI. The V and J ends lost 2 bases and 8 bases respectively, with 7 bases between them.

V gene TRBV28 combines with J gene TRBJ2-5; tentatively, D is TRBD1 (5 bases). Per germline, CDR1 MDHEN and CDR2 SYDVKM. This CDR3 has 15 residues. The V gene lost 5 bases and the J gene lost 0 bases, with 13 bases spanning the gap. The DNA of the CDR3 is TGTGCCAGCAGTCATCTCGCAGGGAACCAAGAGACCCAGTACTTC. Its protein is CASSHLAGNQETQYF.

This clonotype has ten or more counts. CDR3 loop: CSVWTSGNEQFF. The CDR3 bases are TGCAGCGTTTGGACTAGCGGGAATGAGCAGTTCTTC. The chain couples TRBV29-1 to TRBJ2-1; 11 nucleotides line up with TRBD2. V shed 5 bases, J shed 7 bases, and the junction held 1 base outside the gene matches. Germline V CDR1 and CDR2: SQVTM, ANQGSEA. This CDR3 region has 12 residues.

Here the CDR3 DNA reads TGTGCCTGGACGGGGGTAGCAAGGTACGAGCAGTACTTC. This sequence encodes CAWTGVARYEQYF. The chain employs TRBV30 and TRBJ2-7; D may be TRBD2 (6 bases). CDR1 is GTSNPN, CDR2 SVGIG, per germline (reference sequence). V was pared by 4 bases and J by 4 bases, with 14 bases between. This CDR3 is 13 amino acids long. The variable domain in full, with the rest retrieved from reference TRBV30 and TRBJ2-7, is SQTIHQWPATLVQPVGSPLSLECTVEGTSNPNLYWYRQAAGRGLQLLFYSVGIGQISSEVPQNLSASRPQDRQFILSSKKLLLSDSGFYLCAWTGVARYEQYFGPGTRLTVT.

This clonotype has only one observation. This rearrangement joins TRBV6-5 to TRBJ2-3, with a tentative D call TRBD1 (6 bases). The CDR3 loop spans 15 amino acids. CDR1 MNHEY and CDR2 SVGAGI come from the germline V gene. Trimming removed 0 bases from V and 6 bases from J, with 13 bases in between. The CDR3 sequence: CASSYSGGSRDTQYF. The CDR3 DNA reads as TGTGCCAGCAGTTACTCAGGGGGATCTCGGGATACGCAGTATTTT.

This clonotype has just a few counts. V usage is TRBV20-1 and J usage is TRBJ2-1; 12 positions match TRBD2. CDR3 length: 16 amino acids. Germline CDR1 and CDR2: DFQATT and SNEGSKA (reference sequence). V shed 0 bases, J shed 8 bases, and the junction held 8 bases outside the gene matches. This chain's CDR3 is CSARESSGRAQYEQFF. The CDR3 DNA is TGCAGTGCTAGAGAGTCTAGCGGGAGGGCCCAGTATGAGCAGTTCTTC.

The chain joins TRBV10-3 to TRBJ2-7; the match to TRBD1 covers 10 bases. The germline CDR1 and CDR2 sequences are ENHRY and SYGVKD. Losses at the gene ends were 0 bases for V and 2 bases for J; bases not matched to a gene: 1. The CDR3 loop spans 15 amino acids. The CDR3 sequence is CAISESDRGAYEQYF. The CDR3 DNA reads TGTGCCATCAGTGAGTCGGACAGGGGGGCCTACGAGCAGTACTTC.

This clonotype has ten or more counts. V gene TRBV28 combines with J gene TRBJ2-7; D may be TRBD2 (6 bases). This CDR3 is 14 amino acids long. V was shortened by 10 bases and J by 0 bases, with 16 bases between the two germline ends. Germline CDR1 and CDR2: MDHEN and SYDVKM. CDR3 bases: TGTGCCACCACTAACCCGGGACTCTCCTACGAGCAGTACTTC. This encodes CATTNPGLSYEQYF.

At least ten counts were recorded for this clonotype. The V gene is TRBV6-1, the J gene TRBJ1-2; tentative D call: TRBD1 (5 bases). V lost 2 bases, J lost 4 bases, and 11 bases lay in between. This CDR3 has 14 residues. CDR1 is MNHNS and CDR2 is SASEGT in the germline V gene. CDR3 loop: CASSESTAFYGYTF. In DNA, the CDR3 is TGTGCCAGCAGTGAATCGACAGCCTTCTATGGCTACACCTTC.

The chain is built from TRBV6-5 and TRBJ1-1, with D tentatively TRBD1 (6 bases). Trimming shortened V by 4 bases and J by 2 bases, and 14 bases separated the two germline ends. The CDR3 has 15 residues. The V gene's germline CDR1 is MNHEY and CDR2 SVGAGI. The CDR3 DNA sequence: TGTGCCAGCAGTTCCCCCGGGACAAGAAACACTGAAGCTTTCTTT. It specifies CASSSPGTRNTEAFF.

Ten or more counts support this clonotype. This sequence joins TRBV3-1 and TRBJ2-2; no clear D. Germline CDR1 and CDR2: LGHDT and YNNKEL (reference sequence). The CDR3 has 15 amino acids. V was shortened by 1 base and J by 1 base, with 7 bases between the two germline ends. The CDR3 coding sequence is TGTGCCAGCAGCCAAGCCCACCTGAACACCGGGGAGCTGTTTTTT. As protein: CASSQAHLNTGELFF. Full variable domain (missing parts from reference TRBV3-1 and TRBJ2-2): DTAVSQTPKYLVTQMGNDKSIKCEQNLGHDTMYWYKQDSKKFLKIMFSYNNKELIINETVPNRFSPKSPDKAHLNLHINSLELGDSAVYFCASSQAHLNTGELFFGEGSRLTVL.

This clonotype was seen only a few times. V is TRBV3-1 and J is TRBJ2-3; D is unresolved. In germline, CDR1 is LGHDT, CDR2 YNNKEL (reference sequence). This CDR3 region has 13 residues. The germline V and J ends were trimmed by 3 bases and 5 bases, with 9 bases remaining between them. CDR3 DNA sequence: TGTGCCAGCAGCCAGTTAACCGTAGATACGCAGTATTTT. It yields the protein CASSQLTVDTQYF.

The J gene is TRBJ2-2, the V gene TRBV6-2 or TRBV6-3; the D is unclear. This CDR3 contains 13 residues. With 0 bases removed from V and 4 bases from J, the gap between germline ends came to 3 bases. Germline V lookup: CDR1 MNHEY, CDR2 SVGEGT. The CDR3 sequence: CASSYSPTGELFF. CDR3 in DNA: TGTGCCAGCAGTTACTCACCCACCGGGGAGCTGTTTTTT.

The J gene is TRBJ2-3, the V gene TRBV20-1; 9 nucleotides match TRBD2. Germline CDR1 and CDR2: DFQATT and SNEGSKA (reference sequence). V dropped 5 bases and J dropped 1; count of bases not matched to a gene: 4. The CDR3 is 14 amino acids. The DNA of the CDR3 is TGCAGTGCTGAGCGACTAGCGGGCACAGATACGCAGTATTTT. This translates into CSAERLAGTDTQYF.